This T cell receptor beta chain was identified in a study of shared T cell receptors in the human thymus. Germline V gene data show CDR1 as MNHEY and CDR2 as SVGAGI. CDR3 size: 15 residues. J gave up 2 bases and V 6 bases, and 7 bases lay outside the gene matches. Libraries were prepared by immunoSEQ multiplex PCR; TCRdb keeps only in-frame clonotypes and omits some of them. The sample carries hundreds of thousands of clones, 85% to 90% recorded once. These data also featured in a second study, about human thymus T cells.

This chain uses TRBV6-5 with TRBJ2-1; 7 bases match TRBD1. Sequenced input: thymocytes. This receptor was identified in a boy under two years old with a congenital heart defect. CDR3 DNA: TGTGCCAGCAGACGAGACAGGGTCACCTACAATGAGCAGTTCTTC. It codes for CASRRDRVTYNEQFF.